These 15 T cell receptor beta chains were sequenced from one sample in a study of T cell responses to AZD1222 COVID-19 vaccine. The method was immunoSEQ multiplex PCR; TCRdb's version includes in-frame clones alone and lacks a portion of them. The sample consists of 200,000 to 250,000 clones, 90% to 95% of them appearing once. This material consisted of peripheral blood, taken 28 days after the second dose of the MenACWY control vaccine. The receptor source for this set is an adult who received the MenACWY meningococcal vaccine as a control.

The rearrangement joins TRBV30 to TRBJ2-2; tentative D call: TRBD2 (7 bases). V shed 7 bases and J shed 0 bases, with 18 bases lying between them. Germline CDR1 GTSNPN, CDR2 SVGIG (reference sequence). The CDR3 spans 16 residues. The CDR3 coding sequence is TGTGCCTTTGGAGGTGGGGGGGCTGCGAACACCGGGGAGCTGTTTTTT. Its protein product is CAFGGGGAANTGELFF.

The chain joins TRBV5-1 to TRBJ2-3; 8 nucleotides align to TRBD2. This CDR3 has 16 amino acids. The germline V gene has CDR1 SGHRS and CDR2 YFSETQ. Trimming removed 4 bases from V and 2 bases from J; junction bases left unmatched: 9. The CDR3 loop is CASSAGAGEITDTQYF. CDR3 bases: TGCGCCAGCAGCGCTGGAGCGGGGGAGATCACAGATACGCAGTATTTT.

CDR3 sequence: CASSPRGVAGNTIYF. Written as DNA, the CDR3 is TGTGCCAGCAGCCCCAGGGGAGTTGCTGGAAACACCATATATTTT. The chain links TRBV3-1 (or the pseudogene TRBV3-2) to TRBJ1-3, with a possible D match to TRBD1 (6 bases). The V gene lost 4 bases and the J gene lost 2 bases, with 12 bases spanning the gap. Germline values: CDR1 LGHDT, CDR2 YNNKEL (reference sequence). CDR3 length equals 15 residues.

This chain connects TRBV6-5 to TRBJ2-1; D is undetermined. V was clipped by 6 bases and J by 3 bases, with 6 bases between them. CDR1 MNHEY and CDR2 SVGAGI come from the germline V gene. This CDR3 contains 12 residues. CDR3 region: CASSDGYNEQFF. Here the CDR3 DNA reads TGTGCCAGCAGCGACGGCTACAATGAGCAGTTCTTC.

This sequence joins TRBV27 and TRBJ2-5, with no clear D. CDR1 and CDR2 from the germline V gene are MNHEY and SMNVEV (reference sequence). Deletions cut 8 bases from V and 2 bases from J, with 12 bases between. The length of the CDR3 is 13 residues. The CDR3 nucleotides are TGTGCCAGCGGATGGACGTATCAAGAGACCCAGTACTTC. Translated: CASGWTYQETQYF.

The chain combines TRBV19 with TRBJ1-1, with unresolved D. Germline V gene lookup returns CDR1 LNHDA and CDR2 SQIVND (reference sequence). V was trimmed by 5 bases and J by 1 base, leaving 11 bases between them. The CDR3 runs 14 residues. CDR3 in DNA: TGTGCCAGTAGTCCGCCTGGGAGGAACACTGAAGCTTTCTTT. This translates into CASSPPGRNTEAFF.

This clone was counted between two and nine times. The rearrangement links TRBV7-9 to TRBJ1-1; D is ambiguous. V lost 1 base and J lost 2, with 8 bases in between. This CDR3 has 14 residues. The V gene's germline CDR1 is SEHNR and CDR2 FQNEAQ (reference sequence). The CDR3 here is CASSLVAANTEAFF. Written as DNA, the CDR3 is TGTGCCAGCAGCTTAGTAGCGGCTAACACTGAAGCTTTCTTT. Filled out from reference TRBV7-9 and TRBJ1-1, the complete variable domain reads DTGVSQNPRHKITKRGQNVTFRCDPISEHNRLYWYRQTLGQGPEFLTYFQNEAQLEKSRLLSDRFSAERPKGSFSTLEIQRTEQGDSAMYLCASSLVAANTEAFFGQGTRLTVV.

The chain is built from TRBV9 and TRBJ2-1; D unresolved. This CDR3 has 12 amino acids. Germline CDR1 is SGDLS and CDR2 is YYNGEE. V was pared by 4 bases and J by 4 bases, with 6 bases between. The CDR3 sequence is CASSPGYNEQFF. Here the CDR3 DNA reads TGTGCCAGCAGCCCAGGTTACAATGAGCAGTTCTTC.

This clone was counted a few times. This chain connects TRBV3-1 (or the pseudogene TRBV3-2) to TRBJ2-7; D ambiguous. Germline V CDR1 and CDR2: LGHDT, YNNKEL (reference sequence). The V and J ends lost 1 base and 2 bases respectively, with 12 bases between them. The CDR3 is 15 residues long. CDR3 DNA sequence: TGTGCCAGCAGCCAAGGCGGAACAGTAACCTACGAGCAGTACTTC. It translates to CASSQGGTVTYEQYF.

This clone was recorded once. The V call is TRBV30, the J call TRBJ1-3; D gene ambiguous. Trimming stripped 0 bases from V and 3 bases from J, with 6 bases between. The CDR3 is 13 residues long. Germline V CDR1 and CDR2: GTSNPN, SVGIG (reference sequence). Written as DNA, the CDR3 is TGTGCCTGGAGTGTAAACAGTGGAAACACCATATATTTT. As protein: CAWSVNSGNTIYF.

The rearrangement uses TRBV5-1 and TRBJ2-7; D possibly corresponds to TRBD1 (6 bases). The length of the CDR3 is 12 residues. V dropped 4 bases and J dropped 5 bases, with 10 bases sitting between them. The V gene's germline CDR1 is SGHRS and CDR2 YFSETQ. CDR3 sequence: CASSMTGNEQYF. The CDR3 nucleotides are TGCGCCAGCAGCATGACAGGTAACGAGCAGTACTTC.

The CDR3 DNA follows: TGTGCCAGCAGCCAAGGCCAGCCGGGGGGGCAAGATACGCAGTATTTT. Translating it yields CASSQGQPGGQDTQYF. This chain uses TRBV3-1 (or the pseudogene TRBV3-2) with TRBJ2-3, with TRBD2 identical over 8 bases. Germline V lookup: CDR1 LGHDT, CDR2 YNNKEL (reference sequence). V lost 1 base and J lost 5; bases outside the gene matches: 8. This CDR3 has 16 amino acids.

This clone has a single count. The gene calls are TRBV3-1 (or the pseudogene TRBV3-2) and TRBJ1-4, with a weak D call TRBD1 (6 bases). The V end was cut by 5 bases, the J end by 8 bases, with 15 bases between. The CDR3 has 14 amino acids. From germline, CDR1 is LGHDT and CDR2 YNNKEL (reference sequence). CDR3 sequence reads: CASSTDWQGEKLFF. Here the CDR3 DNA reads TGTGCCAGCAGCACGGATTGGCAGGGGGAAAAACTGTTTTTT.

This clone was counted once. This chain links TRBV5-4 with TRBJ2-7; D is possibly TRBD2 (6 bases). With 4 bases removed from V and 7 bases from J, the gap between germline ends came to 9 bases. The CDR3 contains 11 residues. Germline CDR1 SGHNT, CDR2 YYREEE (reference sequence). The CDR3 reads CASSEEGEQYF. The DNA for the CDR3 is TGTGCCAGCAGCGAGGAGGGGGAGCAGTACTTC.

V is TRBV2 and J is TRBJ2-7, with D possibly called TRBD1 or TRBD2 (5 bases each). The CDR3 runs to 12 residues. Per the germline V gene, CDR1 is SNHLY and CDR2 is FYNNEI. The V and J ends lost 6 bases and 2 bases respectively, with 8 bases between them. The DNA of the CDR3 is TGTGCCAGCAGGGGGACGGCCTACGAGCAGTACTTC. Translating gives CASRGTAYEQYF.